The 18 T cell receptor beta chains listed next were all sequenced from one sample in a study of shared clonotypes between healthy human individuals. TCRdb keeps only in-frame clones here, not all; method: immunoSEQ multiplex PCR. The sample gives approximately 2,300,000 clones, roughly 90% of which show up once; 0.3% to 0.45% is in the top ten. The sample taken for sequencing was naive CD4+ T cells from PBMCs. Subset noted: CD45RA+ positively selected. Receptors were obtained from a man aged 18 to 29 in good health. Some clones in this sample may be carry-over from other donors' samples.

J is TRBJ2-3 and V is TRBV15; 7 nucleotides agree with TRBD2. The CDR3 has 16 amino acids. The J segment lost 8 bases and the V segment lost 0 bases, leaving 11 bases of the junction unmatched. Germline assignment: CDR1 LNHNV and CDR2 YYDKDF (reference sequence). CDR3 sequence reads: CATSRDLSQRGSTQYF. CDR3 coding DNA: TGTGCCACCAGCAGAGATTTAAGCCAGCGGGGCAGTACGCAGTATTTT.

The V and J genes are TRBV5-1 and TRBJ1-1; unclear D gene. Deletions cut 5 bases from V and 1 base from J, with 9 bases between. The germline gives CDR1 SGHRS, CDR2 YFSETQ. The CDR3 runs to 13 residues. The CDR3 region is CASRLGSNTEAFF. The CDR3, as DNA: TGCGCCAGCAGGTTAGGCTCGAACACTGAAGCTTTCTTT.

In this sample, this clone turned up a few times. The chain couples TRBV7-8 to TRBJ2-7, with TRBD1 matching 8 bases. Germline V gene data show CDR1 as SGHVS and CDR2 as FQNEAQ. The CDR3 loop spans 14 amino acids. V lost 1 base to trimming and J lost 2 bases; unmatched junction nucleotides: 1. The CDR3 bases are TGTGCCAGCAGCTTAGGGACAGGGACCTACGAGCAGTACTTC. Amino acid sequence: CASSLGTGTYEQYF.

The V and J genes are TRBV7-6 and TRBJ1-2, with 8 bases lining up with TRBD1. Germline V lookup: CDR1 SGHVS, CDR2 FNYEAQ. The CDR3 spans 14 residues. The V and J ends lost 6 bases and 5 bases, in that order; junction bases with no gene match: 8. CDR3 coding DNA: TGTGCCAGCAGACCCCAGGGGGCGCGGTATGGCTACACCTTC. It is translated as CASRPQGARYGYTF.

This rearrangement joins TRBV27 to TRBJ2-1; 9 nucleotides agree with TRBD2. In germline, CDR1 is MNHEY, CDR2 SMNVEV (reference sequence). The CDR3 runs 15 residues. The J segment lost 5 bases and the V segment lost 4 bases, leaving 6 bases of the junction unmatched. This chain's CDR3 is CASSSPRTSDNEQFF. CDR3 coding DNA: TGTGCCAGCAGTTCCCCCAGGACTAGCGACAATGAGCAGTTCTTC.

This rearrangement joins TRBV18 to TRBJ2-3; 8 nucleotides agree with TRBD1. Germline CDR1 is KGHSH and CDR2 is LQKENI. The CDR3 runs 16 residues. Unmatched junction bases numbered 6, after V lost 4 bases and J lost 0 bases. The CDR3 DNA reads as TGTGCCAGCTCACACATAACAGGGGGGAGCACAGATACGCAGTATTTT. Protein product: CASSHITGGSTDTQYF.

The CDR3 reads CATSRDPWGASEAFF. CDR3 DNA sequence: TGTGCCACCAGCAGAGATCCCTGGGGGGCATCTGAAGCTTTCTTT. The chain uses TRBV15 and TRBJ1-1; weak D call: TRBD1 (6 bases). Trimming cost V 0 bases and J 6 bases, with 14 bases left between them. The CDR3 runs to 15 residues. Germline CDR1 and CDR2: LNHNV and YYDKDF (reference sequence).

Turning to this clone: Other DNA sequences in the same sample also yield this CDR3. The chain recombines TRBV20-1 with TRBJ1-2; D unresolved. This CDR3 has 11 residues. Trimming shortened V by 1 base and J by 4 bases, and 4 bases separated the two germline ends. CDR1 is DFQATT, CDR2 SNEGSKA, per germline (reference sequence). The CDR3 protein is CSARGTYGYTF. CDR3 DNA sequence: TGCAGTGCTAGAGGGACCTATGGCTACACCTTC.

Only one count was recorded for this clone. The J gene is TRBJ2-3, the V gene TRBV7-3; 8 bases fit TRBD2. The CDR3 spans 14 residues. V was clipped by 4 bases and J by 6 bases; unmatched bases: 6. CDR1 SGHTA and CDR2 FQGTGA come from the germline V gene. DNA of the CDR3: TGTGCCAGCAGCTCCACGGGAGGGCCGGATACGCAGTATTTT. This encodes CASSSTGGPDTQYF.

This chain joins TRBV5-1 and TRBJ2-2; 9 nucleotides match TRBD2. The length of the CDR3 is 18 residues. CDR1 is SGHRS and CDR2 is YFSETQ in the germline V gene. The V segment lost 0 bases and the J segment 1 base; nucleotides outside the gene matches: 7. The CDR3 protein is CASSLDGSGSRNTGELFF. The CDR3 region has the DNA TGCGCCAGCAGCTTGGATGGTAGCGGGAGTAGGAACACCGGGGAGCTGTTTTTT.

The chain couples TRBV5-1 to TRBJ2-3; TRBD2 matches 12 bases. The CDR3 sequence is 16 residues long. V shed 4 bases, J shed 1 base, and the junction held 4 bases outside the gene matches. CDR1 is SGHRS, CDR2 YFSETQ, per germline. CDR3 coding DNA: TGCGCCAGCAGCCGACTAGCGGGAGAAGGCACAGATACGCAGTATTTT. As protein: CASSRLAGEGTDTQYF. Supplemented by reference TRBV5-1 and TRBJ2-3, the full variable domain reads KAGVTQTPRYLIKTRGQQVTLSCSPISGHRSVSWYQQTPGQGLQFLFEYFSETQRNKGNFPGRFSGRQFSNSRSEMNVSTLELGDSALYLCASSRLAGEGTDTQYFGPGTRLTVL.

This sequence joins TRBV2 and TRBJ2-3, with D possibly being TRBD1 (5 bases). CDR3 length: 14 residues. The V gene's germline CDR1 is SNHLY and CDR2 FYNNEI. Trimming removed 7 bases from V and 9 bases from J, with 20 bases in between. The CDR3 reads CASNILGERGTQYF. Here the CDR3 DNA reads TGTGCCAGCAACATCCTAGGGGAAAGGGGCACGCAGTATTTT.

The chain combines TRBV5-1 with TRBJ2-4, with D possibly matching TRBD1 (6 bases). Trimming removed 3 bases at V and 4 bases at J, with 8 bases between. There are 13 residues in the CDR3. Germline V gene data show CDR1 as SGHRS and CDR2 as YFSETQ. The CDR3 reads CASSWTEKNIQYF. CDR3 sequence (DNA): TGCGCCAGCAGCTGGACAGAAAAAAACATTCAGTACTTC.

The CDR3 coding sequence is TGTGCCAGCAGCTCCCTAGCCGGGACAGGGTCCGCCTACGAGCAGTACTTC. It specifies CASSSLAGTGSAYEQYF. The V gene is TRBV7-6, the J gene TRBJ2-7, with 9 bases matching TRBD1. The J segment lost 2 bases and the V segment lost 4 bases, leaving 12 bases of the junction unmatched. In germline, CDR1 is SGHVS, CDR2 FNYEAQ. The CDR3 runs 17 residues.

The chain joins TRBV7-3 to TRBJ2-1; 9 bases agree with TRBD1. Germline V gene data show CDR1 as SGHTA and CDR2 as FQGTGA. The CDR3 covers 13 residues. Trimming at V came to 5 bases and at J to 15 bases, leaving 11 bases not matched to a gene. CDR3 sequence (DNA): TGTGCCAGCAGCGCGGACAGGGGAGAACCCCTGTTCTTC. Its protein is CASSADRGEPLFF.

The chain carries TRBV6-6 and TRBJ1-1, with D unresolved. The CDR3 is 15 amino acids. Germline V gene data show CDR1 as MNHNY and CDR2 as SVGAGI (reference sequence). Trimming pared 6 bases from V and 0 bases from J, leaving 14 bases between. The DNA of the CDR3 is TGTGCCAGCAGCCGAAGTGAGACCATGAACACTGAAGCTTTCTTT. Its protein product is CASSRSETMNTEAFF.

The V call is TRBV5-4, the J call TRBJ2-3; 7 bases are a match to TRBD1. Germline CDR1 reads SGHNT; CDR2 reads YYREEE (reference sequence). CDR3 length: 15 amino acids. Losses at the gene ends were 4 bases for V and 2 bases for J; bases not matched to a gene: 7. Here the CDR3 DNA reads TGTGCCAGCAGCCAGGCGACAGGGATCACAGATACGCAGTATTTT. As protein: CASSQATGITDTQYF.

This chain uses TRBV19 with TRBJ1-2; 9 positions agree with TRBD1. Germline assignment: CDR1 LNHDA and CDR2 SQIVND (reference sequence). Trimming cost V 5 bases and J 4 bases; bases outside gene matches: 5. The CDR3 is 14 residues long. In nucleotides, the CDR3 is TGTGCCAGTAGTTGGGACAGGGACACCTATGGCTACACCTTC. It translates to CASSWDRDTYGYTF.